This TCR beta chain was obtained from a study of blood T cell repertoires in COVID-19. Looking at the study overall: Material from acute and convalescent COVID-19 was sourced from the United States, Italy and Spain. PBMCs, B-cell-depleted T cells, or T cells provided the cDNA or gDNA that made up the material.

This CDR3 spans 17 amino acids. From germline, CDR1 is SNHLY and CDR2 FYNNEI. V was cut by 6 bases and J by 5 bases, with 22 bases left in between. In the authors' workflow: Amplified reference gene primers provided the basis for estimating nucleated cell counts. Sequencing was performed with immunoSEQ multiplex PCR; in TCRdb, only in-frame clones are kept and a portion is missing. That table supplies the V and J calls and clone size; D and trimming were determined from the DNA. The sample lists about 290,000 clones, about nine tenths occurring once. The gene calls are TRBV2 and TRBJ2-2; D might be TRBD2 (6 bases). Sequencing used peripheral blood. This receptor was obtained from a woman younger than 45 with COVID-19, enrolled during active disease. This CDR3 is CASREIRDFPFTGELFF. The CDR3 bases are TGTGCCAGCAGGGAAATCCGGGACTTCCCCTTTACCGGGGAGCTGTTTTTT.